These 23 T cell receptor beta chains were all obtained from the same sample, sequenced in a study of cytomegalovirus exposure and HLA in healthy donors. The PCR contained 60 Vbeta and 13 Jbeta primers. Assay: immunoSEQ multiplex PCR; the TCRdb copy retains only in-frame clones and omits some. The table shows 35,000 to 55,000 clones, with 70% to 80% occurring only once. Material: PBMCs. These receptors were taken from a woman aged 25 to 39 in good health and CMV-seronegative.

This clone has only a few counts. The rearrangement uses TRBV5-6 and TRBJ2-5; possibly TRBD2 for D (7 bases). V was cut by 1 base and J by 2 bases, with 18 bases left in between. Germline V lookup: CDR1 SGHDT, CDR2 YYEEEE. The CDR3 contains 17 residues. The DNA for the CDR3 is TGTGCCAGCAGCTTGATCTCAGGGGAAGCGGGACAAGAGACCCAGTACTTC. Protein: CASSLISGEAGQETQYF.

V usage is TRBV30 and J usage is TRBJ2-7; tentative D call: TRBD2 (5 bases). Looked up from germline, CDR1 is GTSNPN and CDR2 is SVGIG (reference sequence). This CDR3 is 14 amino acids long. Trimming pared 3 bases from V and 5 bases from J, leaving 17 bases between. CDR3 loop: CAWSGLEGRNEQYF. For the CDR3, the DNA is TGTGCCTGGAGCGGACTGGAAGGGCGGAACGAGCAGTACTTC.

This sequence joins TRBV15 and TRBJ2-3; TRBD2 matches at 9 bases. Germline V lookup: CDR1 LNHNV, CDR2 YYDKDF (reference sequence). J gave up 0 bases and V 6 bases, and 4 bases lay outside the gene matches. This CDR3 has 15 amino acids. The CDR3 DNA is TGTGCCACCAGTACTAGCGGGTATAGCACAGATACGCAGTATTTT. This gives the protein CATSTSGYSTDTQYF. Full variable domain (rest looked up from reference TRBV15 and TRBJ2-3): DAMVIQNPRYQVTQFGKPVTLSCSQTLNHNVMYWYQQKSSQAPKLLFHYYDKDFNNEADTPDNFQSRRPNTSFCFLDIRSPGLGDTAMYLCATSTSGYSTDTQYFGPGTRLTVL.

This clone was found once. The chain links TRBV6-1 to TRBJ2-7; D gene ambiguous. CDR3 length: 12 residues. Trimming took 0 bases from V and 6 from J, leaving 6 bases between them. Germline CDR1 and CDR2: MNHNS and SASEGT. CDR3 sequence (DNA): TGTGCCAGCAGTGAAGCGAGTGTCGAGCAGTACTTC. This gives the protein CASSEASVEQYF.

This clone was seen just once. This rearrangement joins TRBV13 to TRBJ1-1; D uncertain. The CDR3 length is 13 residues. Germline V CDR1 and CDR2: PRHDT, FYEKMQ (reference sequence). V lost 2 bases and J 1 base, leaving 5 bases between the germline ends. The DNA for the CDR3 is TGTGCCAGCAGCTTAAGACAGAACACTGAAGCTTTCTTT. Translating gives CASSLRQNTEAFF.

The chain has TRBV30 and TRBJ2-1; D is ambiguous. Germline V CDR1 and CDR2: GTSNPN, SVGIG (reference sequence). This CDR3 is 12 amino acids long. The V gene lost 4 bases and the J gene lost 10 bases, with 14 bases spanning the gap. The CDR3 protein is CAWTEVAYEQFF. The CDR3 region has the DNA TGTGCCTGGACAGAGGTAGCCTACGAGCAGTTCTTC.

This clone showed up just once. The genes are TRBV7-6 and TRBJ1-2, with 8 positions matching TRBD1. Germline lookup yields CDR1 SGHVS and CDR2 FNYEAQ. Unmatched junction bases numbered 16, after V lost 2 bases and J lost 8 bases. CDR3 length equals 17 residues. The CDR3 protein is CASSLKGQGARFIGYTF. Here the CDR3 DNA reads TGTGCCAGCAGCTTAAAGGGGCAGGGGGCAAGGTTTATCGGCTACACCTTC.

This clone appeared a few times. This chain joins TRBV19 and TRBJ1-5; D remains unclear. Germline lookup yields CDR1 LNHDA and CDR2 SQIVND (reference sequence). CDR3 length equals 9 residues. V lost 9 bases to trimming and J lost 8 bases, with 5 bases between them. CDR3 residues: CASGEPQHF. CDR3 DNA sequence: TGTGCCAGCGGGGAGCCCCAGCATTTT. The full variable domain, completed using reference TRBV19 and TRBJ1-5, is DGGITQSPKYLFRKEGQNVTLSCEQNLNHDAMYWYRQDPGQGLRLIYYSQIVNDFQKGDIAEGYSVSREKKESFPLTVTSAQKNPTAFYLCASGEPQHFGDGTRLSIL.

This sequence joins TRBV5-4 and TRBJ2-7; TRBD2 matches 8 bases. The trim removed 4 bases at V and 6 bases at J, leaving 3 bases unmatched. The germline gives CDR1 SGHNT, CDR2 YYREEE (reference sequence). This CDR3 region has 12 residues. CDR3 DNA: TGTGCCAGCAGCCCGGGGACTAGCGAGCAGTACTTC. Translation gives CASSPGTSEQYF.

This clone has only one observation. The rearrangement links TRBV29-1 to TRBJ2-5, with a tentative D call TRBD2 (5 bases). Germline loops: CDR1 SQVTM, CDR2 ANQGSEA. The CDR3 totals 15 residues. V lost 0 bases and J 5 bases, leaving 16 bases between the germline ends. The CDR3 loop is CSVEDLGKPGETQYF. Here the CDR3 DNA reads TGCAGCGTTGAAGATCTGGGGAAGCCGGGGGAGACCCAGTACTTC.

A few counts support this clone. V gene TRBV5-1 combines with J gene TRBJ2-1; 9 bases match TRBD2. The V segment lost 0 bases and the J segment 7 bases; nucleotides outside the gene matches: 5. CDR1 and CDR2 (germline): SGHRS, YFSETQ. This CDR3 spans 15 amino acids. The CDR3 loop is CASSLGTSGLNEQFF. CDR3 in DNA: TGCGCCAGCAGCTTGGGAACTAGCGGGCTGAATGAGCAGTTCTTC.

This clone was seen a handful of times. The chain couples TRBV18 to TRBJ2-7, with 7 positions matching TRBD2. V gave up 3 bases and J gave up 1 base; unmatched junction bases: 6. The CDR3 covers 15 residues. Germline assignment: CDR1 KGHSH and CDR2 LQKENI. CDR3 sequence: CASSPPASGSYEQYF. DNA of the CDR3: TGTGCCAGCTCACCTCCGGCTAGCGGATCCTACGAGCAGTACTTC.

The chain links TRBV11-2 to TRBJ1-1; no definite D call. This CDR3 has 15 residues. Germline V gene lookup returns CDR1 SGHAT and CDR2 FQNNGV. The V end was cut by 5 bases, the J end by 2 bases, with 15 bases between. The CDR3 spells CASSPSKQINTEAFF. The CDR3 bases are TGTGCCAGCAGCCCGTCGAAACAGATCAACACTGAAGCTTTCTTT.

The CDR3 region is CSVSRRLAGETQYF. The CDR3 DNA follows: TGCAGCGTCTCGAGGCGGCTAGCGGGAGAGACCCAGTACTTC. The gene calls are TRBV29-1 and TRBJ2-5, with TRBD2 matching 8 bases. CDR1 is SQVTM and CDR2 is ANQGSEA in the germline V gene. This CDR3 spans 14 amino acids. V was pared by 6 bases and J by 4 bases, with 10 bases of the junction left unmatched.

The rearrangement joins TRBV28 to TRBJ1-2, with 8 bases lining up with TRBD1. The CDR3 spans 15 residues. CDR1 MDHEN and CDR2 SYDVKM come from the germline V gene. The V and J ends lost 7 bases and 3 bases, in that order; junction bases with no gene match: 10. The CDR3 sequence: CASNPKDRVDYGYTF. DNA of the CDR3: TGTGCCAGCAATCCGAAGGACAGGGTAGACTATGGCTACACCTTC.

The genes are TRBV14 and TRBJ2-3; D gene unclear. CDR1 is SGHDN and CDR2 is FVKESK in the germline V gene. The CDR3 is 13 amino acids. V lost 3 bases to trimming and J lost 3 bases, with 7 bases between them. The CDR3, as DNA: TGTGCCAGCAGCCAGATGCTAACAGATACGCAGTATTTT. This codes for CASSQMLTDTQYF.

The chain couples TRBV7-2 to TRBJ2-3; a possible D gene is TRBD2 (7 bases). V was cut by 2 bases and J by 5 bases, with 17 bases left in between. The V gene's germline CDR1 is SGHTA and CDR2 FQGNSA. The CDR3 loop spans 16 amino acids. CDR3 DNA sequence: TGTGCCAGCAGCTTATCCCTATCGGGGGGCCAAGATACGCAGTATTTT. It is translated as CASSLSLSGGQDTQYF.

V gene TRBV5-6 combines with J gene TRBJ2-5; 9 nucleotides match TRBD2. Per the germline V gene, CDR1 is SGHDT and CDR2 is YYEEEE. Losses at the gene ends were 0 bases for V and 0 bases for J; bases not matched to a gene: 0. The length of the CDR3 is 15 residues. The CDR3 reads CASSLGLADQETQYF. CDR3 coding DNA: TGTGCCAGCAGCTTGGGACTAGCGGACCAAGAGACCCAGTACTTC. The full variable domain, with the rest looked up from reference TRBV5-6 and TRBJ2-5, is DAGVTQSPTHLIKTRGQQVTLRCSPKSGHDTVSWYQQALGQGPQFIFQYYEEEERQRGNFPDRFSGHQFPNYSSELNVNALLLGDSALYLCASSLGLADQETQYFGPGTRLLVL.

The chain couples TRBV5-1 to TRBJ2-5; 7 bases match TRBD1. V was clipped by 4 bases and J by 2 bases; unmatched bases: 11. The CDR3 is 16 residues long. Germline CDR1 reads SGHRS; CDR2 reads YFSETQ. The CDR3, as DNA: TGCGCCAGCAGCCCGTCCCCCAAGACAGGGCAAGAGACCCAGTACTTC. It encodes CASSPSPKTGQETQYF.

CDR3 sequence reads: CASSDTGARNTEAFF. CDR3 nucleotides: TGTGCCAGCAGCGACACTGGGGCCAGGAACACTGAAGCTTTCTTT. This chain uses TRBV6-6 with TRBJ1-1, with D tentatively TRBD1 (5 bases). V lost 6 bases, J lost 1 base, and 15 bases lay in between. The CDR3 extends over 15 amino acids. CDR1 is MNHNY and CDR2 is SVGAGI in the germline V gene (reference sequence).

The V and J genes are TRBV6-4 and TRBJ2-3; TRBD2 agrees at 14 bases. Germline-derived CDR1 and CDR2 are MRHNA and SNTAGT. This CDR3 contains 16 residues. The V segment lost 4 bases and the J segment 1 base; nucleotides outside the gene matches: 1. The CDR3 is CASSVTSGRGTDTQYF. The DNA of the CDR3 is TGTGCCAGCAGTGTGACTAGCGGGAGGGGCACAGATACGCAGTATTTT.

This CDR3 is CASSYSKGGLAAFF. CDR3 DNA sequence: TGTGCCAGCAGTTACTCGAAGGGGGGGCTGGCGGCTTTCTTT. The chain joins TRBV6-5 to TRBJ1-1; the D gene is possibly TRBD1 (6 bases). Trimming removed 0 bases at V and 11 bases at J, with 16 bases between. This CDR3 has 14 amino acids. Germline loops: CDR1 MNHEY, CDR2 SVGAGI.

This clone was counted a few times. The rearrangement links TRBV10-3 to TRBJ1-1; 10 bases agree with TRBD1. This CDR3 region has 15 residues. Looked up from germline, CDR1 is ENHRY and CDR2 is SYGVKD. The V and J ends lost 6 bases and 4 bases, in that order; junction bases with no gene match: 8. CDR3: CAIRAPGQGSTEAFF. CDR3 nucleotides: TGTGCCATCAGGGCACCGGGACAGGGGAGCACTGAAGCTTTCTTT.